This T cell receptor (beta chain) was identified in a study of regulatory T cells in long-lasting Graves disease. Looking at the study overall: With positive TSH receptor antibodies and over 5 years of antithyroid drugs, Graves' disease was considered persistent. Overall study results and limits: Persistent Graves' patients showed less TCR diversity than newly diagnosed patients showed. Among samples with persistent disease, TRBV28, TRBJ1-2 and TRBJ2-5 were favored.

On this clonotype: Antigen unknown.

The time point here: persistent/refractory GD, antithyroid drugs over 5 years with positive TRAb. Researchers made the TCR library from RNA that was extracted from PBMCs. CDR3-region Arm-PCR and iRepertoire HTBI primers produced the TCR beta libraries. Original processing methods: Segment identification across samples yielded around 61 TRBV and about 14 TRBJ segments. TCRdb reprocessed the multiplex PCR reads via MiXCR and lists one record per CDR3 protein. The V and J calls shown here were made by TCRdb, not taken from the authors' results. The table has about 660,000 distinct CDR3 sequences, about 30% seen once. The germline CDR1 and CDR2 sequences are SNHLY and FYNNEI. The CDR3 sequence is 16 residues long. Deletions cut 5 bases from V and 0 bases from J, with 14 bases between.

This TCR was recovered from a female donor with Graves disease. Material: peripheral blood mononuclear cells (PBMCs), obtained when the disease was refractory, from a patient treated with antithyroid drugs. V and J are TRBV2 and TRBJ1-5; D gene ambiguous. CDR3 protein: CASSPTGSYSNQPQHF. CDR3 DNA sequence: TGTGCCAGCAGTCCGACCGGTTCCTATAGCAATCAGCCCCAGCATTTT.